Listed below are T cell receptor beta chains from one sample, sequenced in a study of circulating tumor DNA in untreated peripheral T-cell lymphoma. Libraries were prepared by immunoSEQ multiplex PCR; TCRdb keeps only in-frame clonotypes and omits some of them. The table lists approximately 470 clones, roughly 85% of them singletons. Sequenced input: cell-free DNA from blood serum. The receptors were sampled from a human donor with peripheral T-cell lymphoma. Both conserved end residues are part of each CDR3. The D gene is left open where the match is weak. Expanded clones get a size class; other rows say once, few or many, or leave the size out.

>TRBD2|once|TRBV28|TRBJ2-1
TGTGCCAGCAGTTTCTCCCCAGGTGCGGGGGATTTCTTC
CASSFSPGAGDFF
>-|-|TRBV27|TRBJ1-1
TGTGCCAGCAGTTTAAATCGATCCCCGGTAGCTTTCTTT
CASSLNRSPVAFF
>TRBD1|few|TRBV13|TRBJ2-7
TGTGCCAGCAGCCCGCCCGGGACAGACTCCTACGAGCAGTACTTC
CASSPPGTDSYEQYF
>TRBD1|-|TRBV7-9|TRBJ1-5
TGTGCCAGCATCCTCTCCAGCCGGGACAGGGGAGATCAGCCCCAGCATTTT
CASILSSRDRGDQPQHF
>-|-|TRBV5-1|TRBJ1-2
TGCGCCAGCGAGAGCGTTCGAAAGACCTATGGCTACACCTTC
CASESVRKTYGYTF
>TRBD1|-|TRBV4-1|TRBJ2-2
TGCGCCAGCGAGAGGACAGGGGGCGTGAGCACCGGGGAGCTGTTTTTT
CASERTGGVSTGELFF
>-|-|TRBV7-9|TRBJ2-2
TGTGCCAGCAGCTTAGAATCCACCGGGGAGCTGTTTTTT
CASSLESTGELFF
>TRBD1|-|TRBV30|TRBJ2-6
TGTGCCTGGTACAGGGGGCGGGCGTCCCCTGGGGCCAACGTCCTGACTTTC
CAWYRGRASPGANVLTF
>-|once|TRBV6-6|TRBJ1-4
TGTGCCAGCCACGCGCCTAATGAAAAACTGTTTTTT
CASHAPNEKLFF
>-|-|TRBV27|TRBJ2-5
TGTGCCAGCAGTTGGGGGGACGGGTATGAGACCCAGTACTTC
CASSWGDGYETQYF
>-|-|TRBV4-1|TRBJ1-5
TGCGCCAGCAGTCAAGCCGAAAGTAGTTTCCAGCCCCAGCATTTT
CASSQAESSFQPQHF
>-|-|TRBV7-6|TRBJ1-5
TGTGCCAGCAGCTTAGGGGCAGCTTATAGCAATCAGCCCCAGCATTTT
CASSLGAAYSNQPQHF
>-|-|TRBV7-6|TRBJ2-1
TGTGCCAGCAGCTTAGCTGTGGGTGAGCAGTTCTTC
CASSLAVGEQFF
>-|-|TRBV18|TRBJ1-5
TGTGCCAGCTCACCAGGACACGGCGGCAATCAGCCCCAGCATTTT
CASSPGHGGNQPQHF
>-|-|TRBV5-1|TRBJ2-3
TGCGCCAGCAGCTTGGTGGACCCTAGCACAGATACGCAGTATTTT
CASSLVDPSTDTQYF
>-|-|TRBV30|TRBJ2-7
TGTGCCTGGAGTGTACCAGGAGAGCAGTACTTC
CAWSVPGEQYF
>-|-|TRBV5-3|TRBJ1-4
TGTGCCAGCAGCTTCGGGGGAATAGATGAAAAACTGTTTTTT
CASSFGGIDEKLFF
>TRBD2|-|TRBV9|TRBJ2-5
TGTGCCAGCAGCAGGACTAGCGGGGTCCAAGAGACCCAGTACTTC
CASSRTSGVQETQYF
>TRBD1|-|TRBV7-9|TRBJ1-2
TGTGCCAGCAGCGCCCGACAGGGGGCGCGTTTTGGCTACACCTTC
CASSARQGARFGYTF
>TRBD1|-|TRBV29-1|TRBJ1-2
TGCAGCGCTGCACCGACAGGGAACTATGGCTACACCTTC
CSAAPTGNYGYTF
>-|-|TRBV19|TRBJ2-5
TGTGCCAGTAGTATGGGGGGGCGAGGGGAGACCCAGTACTTC
CASSMGGRGETQYF
>-|once|TRBV18|TRBJ1-4
TGTGCCAGCTCAAGCTTATCTGGGGCCACCAATGAAAAACTGTTTTTT
CASSSLSGATNEKLFF